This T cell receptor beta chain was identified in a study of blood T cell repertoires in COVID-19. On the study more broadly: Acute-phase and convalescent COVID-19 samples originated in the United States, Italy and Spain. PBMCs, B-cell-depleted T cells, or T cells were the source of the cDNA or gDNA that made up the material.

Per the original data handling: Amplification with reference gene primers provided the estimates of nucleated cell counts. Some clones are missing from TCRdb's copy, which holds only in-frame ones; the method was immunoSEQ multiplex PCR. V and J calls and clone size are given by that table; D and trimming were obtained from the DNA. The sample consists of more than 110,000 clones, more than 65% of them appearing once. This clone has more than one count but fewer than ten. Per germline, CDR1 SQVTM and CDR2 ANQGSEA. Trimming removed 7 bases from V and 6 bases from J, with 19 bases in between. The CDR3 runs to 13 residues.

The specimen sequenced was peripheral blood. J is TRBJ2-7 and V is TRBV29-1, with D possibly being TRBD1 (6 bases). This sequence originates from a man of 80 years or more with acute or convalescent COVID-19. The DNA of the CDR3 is TGCAGCGATTCGTACAGGGATTTGTCCGAGCAGTACTTC. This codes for CSDSYRDLSEQYF.